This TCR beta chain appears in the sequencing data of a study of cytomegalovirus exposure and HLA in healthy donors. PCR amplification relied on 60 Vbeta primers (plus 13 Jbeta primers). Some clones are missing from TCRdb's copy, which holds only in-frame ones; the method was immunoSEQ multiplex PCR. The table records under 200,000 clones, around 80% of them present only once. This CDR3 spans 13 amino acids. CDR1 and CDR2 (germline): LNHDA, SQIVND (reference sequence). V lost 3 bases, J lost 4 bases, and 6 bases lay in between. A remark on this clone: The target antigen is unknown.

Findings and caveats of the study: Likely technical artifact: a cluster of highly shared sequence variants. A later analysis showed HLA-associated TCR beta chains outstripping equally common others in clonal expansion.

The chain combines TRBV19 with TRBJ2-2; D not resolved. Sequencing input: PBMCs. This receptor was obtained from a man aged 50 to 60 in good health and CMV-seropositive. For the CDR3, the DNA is TGTGCCAGTAGTATTCTCAGCACCGGGGAGCTGTTTTTT. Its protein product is CASSILSTGELFF.